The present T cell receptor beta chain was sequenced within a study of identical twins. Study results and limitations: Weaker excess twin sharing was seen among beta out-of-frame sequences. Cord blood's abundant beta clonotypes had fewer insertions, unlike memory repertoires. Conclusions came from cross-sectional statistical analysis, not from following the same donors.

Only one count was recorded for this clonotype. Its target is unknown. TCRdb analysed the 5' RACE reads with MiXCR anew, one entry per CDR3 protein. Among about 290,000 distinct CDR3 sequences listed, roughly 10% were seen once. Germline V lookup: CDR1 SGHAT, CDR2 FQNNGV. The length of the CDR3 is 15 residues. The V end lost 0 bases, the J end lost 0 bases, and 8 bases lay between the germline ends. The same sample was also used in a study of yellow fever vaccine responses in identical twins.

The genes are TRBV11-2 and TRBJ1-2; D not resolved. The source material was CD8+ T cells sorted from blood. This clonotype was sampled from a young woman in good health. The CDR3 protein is CASSLEAAPNYGYTF. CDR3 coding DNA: TGTGCCAGCAGCTTAGAGGCAGCTCCTAACTATGGCTACACCTTC.